This entry is about one TCR beta chain. The antigen is not known. CDR1 is SQVTM, CDR2 ANQGSEA, per germline. This CDR3 spans 13 amino acids. V was clipped by 3 bases and J by 5 bases, with 13 bases between them. MiXCR, applied by TCRdb to the reads, yields one record per CDR3 protein. The data hold 300,000 to 450,000 distinct CDR3 sequences, with 15% to 20% observed a single time. The sample belongs to a study of T cell repertoires in cytomegalovirus infection. Study-wide background: CMV infection together with matching HLA type was indicated by public TCR beta signatures. Study-wide results and limits: Based on cumulative public TCR beta family frequency, carriers of CMV plus the relevant HLA were identified. Dominant in the ex vivo response were TCR beta clonotypes restricted by HLA-C and specific for CMV.

This TCR derives from a human donor in good health (CMV status not recorded). Some clones in this sample may be carry-over from other donors' samples. This chain connects TRBV29-1 to TRBJ1-1; tentative D call: TRBD1 (6 bases). The sample consisted of PBMCs. For the CDR3, the DNA is TGCAGCGTTGATGCAGGGGTGGGGACTGAAGCTTTCTTT. Residues: CSVDAGVGTEAFF. Using reference TRBV29-1 and TRBJ1-1 for the parts outside the CDR3, the full variable domain is SAVISQKPSRDICQRGTSLTIQCQVDSQVTMMFWYRQQPGQSLTLIATANQGSEATYESGFVIDKFPISRPNLTFSTLTVSNMSPEDSSIYLCSVDAGVGTEAFFGQGTRLTVV.